One sample yielded the 16 T cell receptor beta chains listed below, sequenced in a study of T cells in Graves' hyperthyroidism and ophthalmopathy. RNA transcripts provided the source from which TCR beta CDR3 regions were amplified. HTBI primers were the set used in a first-round RT-PCR of the TCR CDR3. MiXCR was run by TCRdb on the multiplex PCR reads, yielding one entry per CDR3 protein. The table shows 550,000 to 700,000 distinct CDR3 sequences, with over 12% occurring only once. Sequenced: blood. The receptors originated from a woman in her forties with Graves' ophthalmopathy.

The rearrangement uses TRBV7-2 and TRBJ2-5; 12 bases match TRBD2. CDR3 length: 15 amino acids. CDR1 and CDR2 from the germline V gene are SGHTA and FQGNSA. V dropped 2 bases and J dropped 5; count of bases not matched to a gene: 3. The CDR3 is CASSLLAGGFETQYF. CDR3 DNA: TGTGCCAGCAGCTTACTAGCGGGAGGGTTCGAGACCCAGTACTTC.

The chain uses TRBV29-1 and TRBJ2-2; 13 nucleotides align to TRBD2. CDR3 length: 16 residues. Trimming removed 4 bases from V and 5 bases from J; junction bases left unmatched: 7. Germline V gene lookup returns CDR1 SQVTM and CDR2 ANQGSEA. In nucleotides, the CDR3 is TGCAGCGTTGGAAGGACTAGCGGGAGTGGGACCGGGGAGCTGTTTTTT. It translates to CSVGRTSGSGTGELFF.

The gene calls are TRBV2 and TRBJ1-2; D gene unclear. The germline V gene encodes CDR1 SNHLY and CDR2 FYNNEI. The CDR3 is 13 residues long. Deletions cut 6 bases from V and 7 bases from J, with 15 bases between. The CDR3 spells CASSPLRVAGYTF. CDR3 DNA: TGTGCCAGCAGCCCCCTCCGCGTCGCTGGCTACACCTTC.

This clonotype was counted ten times or more. The gene calls are TRBV7-9 and TRBJ2-5, with a tentative D call TRBD2 (5 bases). The germline V and J ends were trimmed by 6 bases and 5 bases, with 22 bases remaining between them. The CDR3 totals 16 residues. CDR1 SEHNR and CDR2 FQNEAQ come from the germline V gene (reference sequence). The CDR3 bases are TGTGCCAGCAGGCGAACGACTACCCCTTCCTACGAGACCCAGTACTTC. Its translation: CASRRTTTPSYETQYF.

This clonotype showed up many times. The J gene is TRBJ2-7, the V gene TRBV7-2, with a possible D match to TRBD2 (6 bases). Germline CDR1 is SGHTA and CDR2 is FQGNSA. The CDR3 extends over 14 amino acids. Trimming cost V 5 bases and J 0 bases, with 11 bases left between them. The CDR3 loop reads CASSLSGHSYEQYF. CDR3 bases: TGTGCCAGCAGCCTTAGCGGCCACTCCTACGAGCAGTACTTC.

V usage is TRBV6-4 and J usage is TRBJ2-5; TRBD1 might be the D (6 bases). CDR1 and CDR2 from the germline V gene are MRHNA and SNTAGT. The CDR3 spans 17 residues. The germline V and J ends were trimmed by 2 bases and 2 bases, with 18 bases remaining between them. CDR3 protein: CASSDPPTGRCQETQYF. The CDR3 DNA is TGTGCCAGCAGTGACCCACCGACAGGAAGATGTCAAGAGACCCAGTACTTC.

This clonotype showed up many times. The gene calls are TRBV7-6 and TRBJ2-5; D remains ambiguous. The CDR3 has 13 amino acids. Germline CDR1 reads SGHVS; CDR2 reads FNYEAQ. Trimming removed 8 bases at V and 4 bases at J, with 14 bases between. For the CDR3, the DNA is TGTGCCAGCGAGGTCAGTCGTGGAGAGACCCAGTACTTC. Its protein product is CASEVSRGETQYF.

In this sample, this clonotype turned up many times. This chain links TRBV12-3 or TRBV12-4 with TRBJ2-4; D not certain. With 8 bases removed from V and 0 bases from J, the gap between germline ends came to 11 bases. The length of the CDR3 is 14 residues. CDR3: CASAEGPAKNIQYF. CDR3 coding DNA: TGTGCCAGCGCCGAAGGTCCAGCCAAAAACATTCAGTACTTC.

The table lists this clonotype with many counts. The CDR3 nucleotides read TGTGCCAGCACTCCGGGCGGGAGGGTGGAGACCCAGTACTTC. Translated, it gives CASTPGGRVETQYF. J is TRBJ2-5 and V is TRBV6-2 or TRBV6-3, with 9 bases that match TRBD2. V lost 7 bases to trimming and J lost 5 bases; unmatched junction nucleotides: 8. Germline-derived CDR1 and CDR2 are MNHEY and SVGEGT. The CDR3 has 14 residues.

This clonotype was observed once. The chain links TRBV15 to TRBJ2-5; D is ambiguous. There are 14 residues in the CDR3. Germline V gives CDR1 LNHNV, CDR2 YYDKDF (reference sequence). The germline V and J ends were trimmed by 4 bases and 2 bases, with 11 bases remaining between them. The CDR3 loop is CATSTARPQETQYF. In DNA, the CDR3 is TGTGCCACCAGCACGGCCCGCCCTCAAGAGACCCAGTACTTC.

In its sample, this clonotype was seen many times. This rearrangement joins TRBV12-3 or TRBV12-4 to TRBJ1-1, with D maybe TRBD1 (6 bases). Trimming removed 6 bases from V and 11 bases from J, with 19 bases in between. This CDR3 region has 13 residues. CDR3 loop: CASSSRDNAGAFF. DNA of the CDR3: TGTGCCAGCAGCTCCCGGGACAACGCAGGCGCTTTCTTT.

This clonotype was counted many times. The rearrangement uses TRBV6-5 and TRBJ1-1, with D unresolved. From germline, CDR1 is MNHEY and CDR2 SVGAGI. V lost 2 bases and J lost 2, with 6 bases in between. CDR3 size: 13 residues. The CDR3: CASSYELNTEAFF. CDR3 in DNA: TGTGCCAGCAGTTACGAGTTAAACACTGAAGCTTTCTTT.

This clonotype was seen at least ten times. The V gene is TRBV6-1, the J gene TRBJ1-6; TRBD1 is a possible D gene (5 bases). Deletions cut 2 bases from V and 10 bases from J, with 9 bases between. The CDR3 is 13 residues long. Germline CDR1 reads MNHNS; CDR2 reads SASEGT. The CDR3 sequence is CASSERDRSPLHF. CDR3 coding DNA: TGTGCCAGCAGTGAACGGGACCGGTCACCCCTCCACTTT.

V usage is TRBV14 and J usage is TRBJ2-7; D might be TRBD1 (6 bases). Trimming removed 1 base from V and 0 bases from J, with 13 bases in between. CDR1 is SGHDN and CDR2 is FVKESK in the germline V gene. The CDR3 is 16 residues long. The CDR3 loop is CASSQGVPGASYEQYF. The CDR3 nucleotides read TGTGCCAGCAGCCAAGGGGTTCCAGGGGCCTCCTACGAGCAGTACTTC. Complete variable domain (other parts from reference TRBV14 and TRBJ2-7): EAGVTQFPSHSVIEKGQTVTLRCDPISGHDNLYWYRRVMGKEIKFLLHFVKESKQDESGMPNNRFLAERTGGTYSTLKVQPAELEDSGVYFCASSQGVPGASYEQYFGPGTRLTVT.

Ten or more counts support this clonotype. The CDR3 DNA reads TGTGCCAGTAGTATTGGGGGCCGGTACTACGAGCAGTACTTC. This gives the protein CASSIGGRYYEQYF. V and J are TRBV19 and TRBJ2-7; a weak D match, TRBD1 (6 bases). The CDR3 has 14 residues. With 3 bases removed from V and 3 bases from J, the gap between germline ends came to 12 bases. The V gene's germline CDR1 is LNHDA and CDR2 SQIVND (reference sequence). Together with reference TRBV19 and TRBJ2-7, the CDR3 gives the full variable domain: DGGITQSPKYLFRKEGQNVTLSCEQNLNHDAMYWYRQDPGQGLRLIYYSQIVNDFQKGDIAEGYSVSREKKESFPLTVTSAQKNPTAFYLCASSIGGRYYEQYFGPGTRLTVT.

This clonotype was observed many times. J is TRBJ1-1 and V is TRBV6-1; no firm D call. Germline assignment: CDR1 MNHNS and CDR2 SASEGT. V lost 6 bases and J 3 bases, leaving 11 bases between the germline ends. The CDR3 spans 13 residues. The CDR3 loop is CASSRDRDTEAFF. CDR3 DNA sequence: TGTGCCAGCAGCCGAGACCGGGACACTGAAGCTTTCTTT.